A single sample gave rise to the 17 T cell receptor delta chains below, sequenced in a study of γδ T cells in repeated Plasmodium falciparum infection. Gammadelta T cells were flow-sorted from PBMC into Vgamma9/Vdelta2+ and Vdelta2-negative populations for bulk analysis. TCRdb re-identified clones in the multiplex PCR reads via CATT. Of tens of thousands of delta-chain clones detected, more than 0.85% appear once; the ten largest clones hold 9% to 10%. Sequencing was performed on gamma-delta T cells from blood. Receptors originate from a pool of human donors (malaria-infected and uninfected, not separated).

There are a few counts of this clone. TCRdb shows a much larger clone's protein in place of this DNA's translation, and the two differ at residue 12, likely through a read error; the protein shown is translated from the DNA. The V and J genes are TRDV1 and TRDJ1; 8 positions match TRDD2. TCRdb carries no J gene annotation; the J gene was assigned here by matching the DNA with germline. CDR1 TSWWSYY and CDR2 QGS come from the germline V gene. The CDR3 length is 18 residues. The J segment lost 10 bases and the V segment lost 1 base, leaving 20 bases of the junction unmatched. CDR3 sequence reads: CALGEQGLPTLTPWGLIF. As DNA, the CDR3 is TGTGCTCTTGGGGAACAGGGACTTCCTACGCTTACCCCCTGGGGACTCATCTTT.

This clone showed up just a few times. For this DNA, TCRdb reports the protein of a much larger clone, which diverges at residue 13, most likely from a read error; the protein presented here is translated directly from the DNA. The V gene is TRDV2, the J gene TRDJ1, with 12 bases matching TRDD3. The J gene, absent from TCRdb, was called here by matching the DNA to germline. Germline CDR1 GEAIGNYY, CDR2 EKD. CDR3 size: 17 residues. The CDR3 nucleotides read TGTGCCTGTGACACACTGGATACTGGGGGATACACCGAGAAACTCATCTTT. It yields the protein CACDTLDTGGYTEKLIF.

This clone was recorded a few times. A far larger clone is one nucleotide away, so this likely arose from a read error. Other nucleotide sequences in the sample specify the same CDR3. This chain uses TRDV1 with TRDJ1, with 10 positions matching TRDD3. The J gene, not given by TCRdb, was assigned here from a germline match of the nucleotide sequence. The CDR3 extends over 25 amino acids. V trimming: 6 bases; J trimming: 0 bases; junction bases outside the gene matches: 34. Germline V CDR1 and CDR2: TSWWSYY, QGS. The CDR3, as DNA: TGTGCTCTTGGAACTCAAGGCCTTTCACCTTTTTTCTGGGGGATAACATCTGGATACACCGATAAACTCATCTTT. It translates to CALGTQGLSPFFWGITSGYTDKLIF.

This clone counts as medium-sized. Different DNA sequences within this sample yield the same CDR3. This sequence joins TRDV2 and TRDJ1; maybe TRDD3 (5 bases). The CDR3 is 16 residues long. Germline CDR1 GEAIGNYY, CDR2 EKD. V was cut by 1 base and J by 3 bases, with 17 bases left in between. CDR3 protein: CACDTPGKSTADKLIF. CDR3 DNA sequence: TGTGCCTGTGACACACCGGGGAAGTCTACGGCCGATAAACTCATCTTT.

This clone was recorded at least ten times. TCRdb attributes to this sequence the protein of a much larger clone, which differs from the DNA translation at residue 15; a read error is likely, and the protein displayed is translated from the DNA. This chain connects TRDV2 to TRDJ1, with a tentative D call TRDD3 (6 bases). The CDR3 has 17 residues. Germline CDR1 reads GEAIGNYY; CDR2 reads EKD. This chain's CDR3 is CACDTGGWGFNTDKPIF. CDR3 bases: TGTGCCTGTGACACCGGAGGCTGGGGATTCAACACCGATAAACCCATCTTT.

This clone was counted a few times. TCRdb assigns this DNA the protein of a much larger clone, which departs from its translation at residue 8; this likely reflects a read error, and the protein shown comes from translating the DNA. The chain joins TRDV1 to TRDJ1, with 8 bases matching TRDD3. As TCRdb names no J gene, one was assigned here on the basis of a DNA match to germline. CDR3 length: 17 residues. The V segment lost 3 bases and the J segment 9 bases; nucleotides outside the gene matches: 18. Germline V lookup: CDR1 TSWWSYY, CDR2 QGS. The CDR3 DNA sequence: TGTGCTCTTGGGGATCATTCTCGTTACTGGGGGGTCCGGCAACTCATCTTT. Encoded protein: CALGDHSRYWGVRQLIF.

Comment on this clone: TCRdb's protein for this DNA is that of a much larger clone and differs from the translation at residue 21, likely a read error; the protein shown is the DNA translation. Called V gene: TRDV1; the J gene was not called; TRDD3, the table's D call, lacks a check against the DNA. Germline loops: CDR1 TSWWSYY, CDR2 QGS. This CDR3 comprises 23 residues. CDR3 nucleotides: TGTGCTCTTGGGGAACTTTGGCCCGACTGGGGGATACAGGTCCGCACTTACACCGATAAACACATCTTT. Translation: CALGELWPDWGIQVRTYTDKHIF.

Regarding this clone: The TCRdb record carries a much larger clone's protein, which differs from this DNA's translation at residue 11; a read error is the likely cause, and the protein listed here is the DNA translation. The chain recombines TRDV1 with TRDJ1; maybe TRDD3 (5 bases). In the absence of a J gene in TCRdb, the DNA was matched to germline to assign it here. The CDR3 is 17 residues long. CDR1 and CDR2 (germline): TSWWSYY, QGS. V shed 0 bases and J shed 1 base, with 15 bases lying between them. CDR3 DNA sequence: TGTGCTCTTGGGGAACTAGTGGGGAGCCTTTGCACCGATAAACTCATCTTT. It codes for CALGELVGSLCTDKLIF.

This clone was recorded at least ten times. With a far larger clone one base away, a read error is the likely cause. Other DNA sequences in the sample encode the same CDR3. The gene calls are TRDV2 and TRDJ1, with TRDD3 matching over 12 bases. This CDR3 has 16 residues. Per the germline V gene, CDR1 is GEAIGNYY and CDR2 is EKD. V was clipped by 3 bases and J by 2 bases; unmatched bases: 6. The CDR3, as DNA: TGTGCCTGTGACCTACTGGGGGATACAGGGACCGATAAACTCATCTTT. This translates into CACDLLGDTGTDKLIF.

In the case of this clone: This likely reflects a read error, since a far larger clone is one base away. This specimen includes other DNA sequences encoding the same CDR3. The gene calls are TRDV2 and TRDJ1, with D possibly matching TRDD3 (5 bases). TCRdb is silent on the J gene; assignment here came from matching the DNA to germline. The V end lost 0 bases, the J end lost 2 bases, and 24 bases lay between the germline ends. CDR3 size: 19 residues. Germline V CDR1 and CDR2: GEAIGNYY, EKD. The DNA for the CDR3 is TGTGCCTGTGACACCGTGAGCAGGGTCCTGGGAAACGAAACCGATAAACTCATCTTT. Translating gives CACDTVSRVLGNETDKLIF.

Of note for this clone: This DNA's translation and the protein TCRdb lists, from a much larger clone, do not match at residue 15, likely due to a read error; the protein shown is translated from the DNA. The V gene reported is TRDV1; the J gene is uncalled; the table's D call, TRDD3, was not checked against the DNA. The CDR3 covers 17 residues. Per the germline V gene, CDR1 is TSWWSYY and CDR2 is QGS. CDR3 in amino acids: CALGVNHRPWDTRQVFF. For the CDR3, the DNA is TGTGCTCTTGGGGTAAACCACAGGCCCTGGGACACCCGACAGGTGTTTTTC.

In its sample, this clone was seen a few times. TCRdb's listed protein matches a much larger clone and diverges from this DNA's translation at residue 18, likely through a read error; the protein shown comes from the DNA. The chain recombines TRDV1 with TRDJ3, with 10 nucleotides matching TRDD3. TCRdb lists no J gene, so it was determined here by aligning the DNA to germline. Germline V lookup: CDR1 TSWWSYY, CDR2 QGS. Trimming cost V 4 bases and J 2 bases; bases outside gene matches: 29. The CDR3 has 26 amino acids. The CDR3 bases are TGTGCTCTTGGGGGAACTAAAGTCCAAAAGGGGGATACGCTTAGGGAGTTCCCCTGGGACACCCGACAGATGTTTTTC. Its translation is CALGGTKVQKGDTLREFPWDTRQMFF.

This clone was counted many times. The same CDR3 can be traced to other DNA sequences in this sample. The V gene is TRDV1, the J gene TRDJ1; D not resolved. CDR1 TSWWSYY and CDR2 QGS come from the germline V gene. CDR3 size: 13 residues. V lost 1 base, J lost 4 bases, and 7 bases lay in between. The CDR3 is CALGEPPSDKLIF. The CDR3 region has the DNA TGTGCTCTTGGGGAACCCCCCAGCGATAAACTCATCTTT.

Turning to this clone: This sequence is one base from a far larger clone and is likely a read error. The J segment was not called; the V segment is TRDV1; the table calls TRDD3, which could not be checked here. CDR1 is TSWWSYY and CDR2 is QGS in the germline V gene. The CDR3 sequence is 21 residues long. The CDR3 loop is CALGELPSYGGGPRYTDKLIF. The CDR3 DNA reads TGTGCTCTTGGGGAACTTCCTTCCTACGGGGGGGGACCCAGGTACACCGATAAACTCATCTTC.

Regarding this clone: A far bigger clonotype differs at one base, so this is likely a read error. Other nucleotide sequences in the sample specify the same CDR3. CDR3 DNA: TGTGCCTGTGACGCTTTGGGGGTGGCCAAGGATAAGCTCATCTTT. Protein product: CACDALGVAKDKLIF. The V gene call is TRDV2, and the J gene call is absent; the table's D call of TRDD3 was not tested on the DNA. The CDR3 totals 15 residues. Germline-derived CDR1 and CDR2 are GEAIGNYY and EKD.

This clone was seen only a few times. A read error is likely here: a far larger clone is one base away. The sample carries other DNA sequences with the same CDR3. The gene calls are TRDV2 and TRDJ1, with 7 bases aligning to TRDD3. No J segment appears in TCRdb, so it was assigned here by matching the sequence to germline. Unmatched junction bases numbered 21, after V lost 0 bases and J lost 0 bases. Germline V lookup: CDR1 GEAIGNYY, CDR2 EKD. The CDR3 is 21 residues long. CDR3 protein: CACDTVTGGYAERKDTDKLIF. The CDR3, as DNA: TGTGCCTGTGACACCGTTACTGGAGGATACGCCGAGCGGAAGGACACCGATAAACTCATCTTT.

With respect to this clone: The protein TCRdb gives is from a much larger clone and does not agree with this DNA's translation at residue 8, likely a read error; the protein shown here comes from the DNA. The chain links TRDV2 to TRDJ1, with 8 bases identical to TRDD3. TCRdb gives no J gene; it was assigned here by matching the DNA to germline. J gave up 7 bases and V 0 bases, and 18 bases lay outside the gene matches. The CDR3 covers 18 residues. Germline V gene lookup returns CDR1 GEAIGNYY and CDR2 EKD. This CDR3 is CACDTVLRASGGTVKLIF. DNA of the CDR3: TGTGCCTGTGACACCGTCCTCAGAGCCTCTGGGGGAACGGTTAAACTCATCTTT.